This paragraph reports one TCR beta chain. The antigen this receptor binds is unknown. Base qualities are not at hand, and no much larger clone is one base apart. What the time point label conveys for this sample: about 28 days (+/-7) after the second vaccine dose. Because spike-specific TCR depth and breadth did not differ between the two schedules, AZD1222 recipients who got a second dose at roughly 4 weeks were pooled with those who got a second dose at roughly 12 weeks. Vaccinee samples came from UK trials COV001 and COV002, including a single-blind randomized controlled phase 2/3 trial of AZD1222 (ChAdOx1 nCoV-19) in healthy adults. For TCRbeta chain sequencing, PBMC samples from trial participants were taken at day 0 and at day 28 after the second dose. This entry is derived from a study of T cell responses to AZD1222 COVID-19 vaccine (dated by TCRdb to about 2021). Some background on the complete study: A total of 233 trial participants underwent TCR sequencing, of whom 200 to 220 received two doses of AZD1222 and around 26 received two doses of the MenACWY control vaccine. Enrollment into the trials was organized by age into subgroups of 18-55, 56-69 and 70-plus years, and those subgroups contained roughly 150, 30 and 60 TCR-sequenced participants, respectively.

On the study overall, not on this receptor specifically: CD4 TCRs associated with the vaccine covered the entire spike protein, and the dominant responses were in regions 160-218 and 743-854. Because no day 14 peak-response samples were available, repertoires were characterized only after the peak T cell response. After two AZD1222 doses, both the breadth and the depth of spike-specific TCRs were significantly higher than at day 0 and than in MenACWY recipients. In the small 56-69-year group, the increase in depth fell short of significance, most likely because of low power. Conclusions about previously exposed vaccinees are limited, since just five to seven AZD1222 recipients were seropositive for SARS-CoV-2 at baseline. Participants were mostly white British and included more females than males, and it was suggested by the authors that clonal diversity may have been underestimated. Nearly half of unique spike-specific TCRs reportedly recognized epitopes outside regions mutated in the B.1.351 and B.1.1.7 variants.

The CDR3 regions of human TCRbeta chains were subjected to immunosequencing. The published analysis was carried out like this. Repertoire TCRs were matched against a reference library of SARS-CoV-2-specific TCRs generated with the MIRA antigen-specificity platform. Breadth meant the fraction of unique TCRs that were SARS-CoV-2-associated, whereas depth meant the fraction of total T cells that were SARS-CoV-2-associated. Using the MIRA data, each spike-specific TCR was assigned both to the spike region to which the TCR was reactive and to a CD4 or CD8 class. Log10-transformed breadth and depth values were compared by one-way ANOVA with Sidak's multiple comparisons tests. TCRdb limited this immuneACCESS table to in-frame rearrangements with V and J called. A share of clones is missing; checked studies link under half to unresolved V genes, and the rest is unexplained. The V and J calls and clone size were taken over from that table, and D and trimming were inferred from the DNA. Recorded for this sample are approximately 100,000 clones; 87% of them occurred a single time. Jointly, the top ten make up about 9.4% of the sample.

Taken from cysteine to phenylalanine, the CDR3 has 14 residues. Left in the record is the CDR3 DNA by itself, 42 bases read in frame from the first base. Via the germline V gene (reference sequence), CDR1 is SGHNT and CDR2 YYREEE. Cut back by 2 bases and 0 bases, the V and J ends lie 9 bases apart. This sequence uses TRBV5-4 and TRBJ2-7; the D gene cannot be resolved beyond TRBD1 or TRBD2, each matching 5 bases. The sample here was peripheral blood, taken 28 days after the second AZD1222 dose. This receptor was identified in an adult who received the AZD1222 COVID-19 vaccine. The CDR3: CASSFPGTSYEQYF. The bases are TGTGCCAGCAGCTTTCCTGGGACCTCCTACGAGCAGTACTTC.